This T cell receptor (beta chain) was identified during a study of shared clonotypes between healthy human individuals. Findings and limits, study-wide: Across a few donors, naive CD4 shared approximately 4.5%, naive CD8 under 4%, memory CD4 more than 2%, memory CD8 0.4%. At large depth, rarefaction still showed sorted-subset sequencing to be incomplete.

Nashville, Tennessee was home to all donors, each a Caucasian adult. Remarks on this clone: Its antigen is unknown.

TCRdb's copy holds only in-frame clones and misses some; the assay was immunoSEQ multiplex PCR. This table holds about 110,000 clones, around two thirds found once. The sequenced material came from memory CD8+ T cells sorted from blood. Noted subset: CD45RO+ cells pooled with CCR7-negative TemRA cells. The sequence came from a woman younger than 45 in good health.

The CDR3 reads CASSIERGEQFF. CDR3 DNA: TGTGCCAGTAGTATCGAGCGGGGTGAGCAGTTCTTC. V gene TRBV19 combines with J gene TRBJ2-1; 7 nucleotides agree with TRBD2. Per germline, CDR1 LNHDA and CDR2 SQIVND (reference sequence). The CDR3 spans 12 residues. The V and J ends lost 3 bases and 9 bases, in that order; junction bases with no gene match: 2.